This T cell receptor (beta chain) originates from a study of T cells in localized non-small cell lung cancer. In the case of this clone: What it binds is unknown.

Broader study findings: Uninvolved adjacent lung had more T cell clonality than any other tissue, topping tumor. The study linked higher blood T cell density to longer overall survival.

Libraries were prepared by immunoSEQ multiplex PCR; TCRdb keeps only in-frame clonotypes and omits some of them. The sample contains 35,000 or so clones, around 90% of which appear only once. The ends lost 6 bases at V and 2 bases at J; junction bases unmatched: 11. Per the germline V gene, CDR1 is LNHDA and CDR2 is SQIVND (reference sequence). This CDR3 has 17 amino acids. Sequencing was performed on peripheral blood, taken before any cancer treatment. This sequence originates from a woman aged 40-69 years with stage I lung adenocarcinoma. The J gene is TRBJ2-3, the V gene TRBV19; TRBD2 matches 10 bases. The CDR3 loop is CASSPRASGSLTDTQYF. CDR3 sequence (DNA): TGTGCCAGTAGCCCGAGGGCTAGCGGGAGCCTCACAGATACGCAGTATTTT.